One sample yielded the 8 T cell receptor beta chains listed below, sequenced in a study of vaccination effects on CD4 cells after COVID-19. These receptors are not linked to any known antigen. Here immunoSEQ multiplex PCR was the method, and the copy in TCRdb shows in-frame clones only, minus some. Of some 52,000 clones listed, about four fifths are singletons. With the ViraFEST assay, the study expanded antigen-specific CD4+ T cells using viral peptide pools, then sequenced them. CD4+ T cells were isolated after 10 days of culture. Nucleocapsid antibody tests were negative, and the vaccine recipients had no prior SARS-CoV-2 infection. The starting material was CD4+ T cells from PBMCs cultured with HCoV-OC43 spike peptides, obtained before COVID-19 vaccination. Sample subset: HCoV-OC43 spike overlapping peptide pool stimulation. The receptor set was obtained from a human donor who received a COVID-19 vaccine.

The V gene is TRBV2, the J gene TRBJ2-7; maybe TRBD1 (6 bases). The CDR3 is 13 residues long. The germline V gene encodes CDR1 SNHLY and CDR2 FYNNEI. The germline V and J ends were trimmed by 8 bases and 7 bases, with 18 bases remaining between them. DNA of the CDR3: TGTGCCAGCTACCTAAAAGGGGGTGGTGAGCAGTACGTC. Translating it yields CASYLKGGGEQYV.

The V gene is TRBV5-1, the J gene TRBJ2-3; TRBD2 matches 8 bases. The CDR3 is 18 residues long. In germline, CDR1 is SGHRS, CDR2 YFSETQ. The V segment lost 0 bases and the J segment 0 bases; nucleotides outside the gene matches: 9. The DNA of the CDR3 is TGCGCCAGCAGCTTGGGCCCGCGCGGGGGGACGAGCACAGATACGCAGTATTTT. Translation: CASSLGPRGGTSTDTQYF.

V gene TRBV19 combines with J gene TRBJ2-5; D perhaps matches TRBD1 (6 bases). The V end lost 3 bases, the J end lost 1 base, and 12 bases lay between the germline ends. CDR1 is LNHDA, CDR2 SQIVND, per germline (reference sequence). The CDR3 sequence is 15 residues long. Here the CDR3 reads CASSMVTGGQETQYF. CDR3 bases: TGTGCCAGTAGTATGGTGACAGGAGGCCAAGAGACCCAGTACTTC. Looking up the rest from reference TRBV19 and TRBJ2-5 gives the full variable domain: DGGITQSPKYLFRKEGQNVTLSCEQNLNHDAMYWYRQDPGQGLRLIYYSQIVNDFQKGDIAEGYSVSREKKESFPLTVTSAQKNPTAFYLCASSMVTGGQETQYFGPGTRLLVL.

The chain joins TRBV7-8 to TRBJ2-2; D is possibly TRBD1 or TRBD2 (5 bases each). CDR3 length: 15 amino acids. V dropped 5 bases and J dropped 1 base, with 11 bases sitting between them. Germline loops: CDR1 SGHVS, CDR2 FQNEAQ. The CDR3 sequence is CASSLRDGNTGELFF. CDR3 nucleotides: TGTGCCAGCAGCCTCCGGGACGGGAACACCGGGGAGCTGTTTTTT.

The chain has TRBV30 and TRBJ1-1; TRBD1 matches at 8 bases. CDR3 length: 18 residues. V trimming: 3 bases; J trimming: 0 bases; junction bases outside the gene matches: 15. CDR1 is GTSNPN and CDR2 is SVGIG in the germline V gene (reference sequence). The CDR3 sequence is CAWRGAGWATGVNTEAFF. The CDR3 DNA reads TGTGCCTGGAGGGGGGCCGGTTGGGCGACAGGGGTGAACACTGAAGCTTTCTTT.

This clone was seen a few times. This chain uses TRBV10-3 with TRBJ1-6; D call uncertain. Germline CDR1 is ENHRY and CDR2 is SYGVKD. Trimming pared 8 bases from V and 8 bases from J, leaving 13 bases between. The CDR3 length is 13 residues. CDR3 in DNA: TGTGCCATCTCTACACTAGGAGATTCACCCCTCCACTTT. As protein: CAISTLGDSPLHF.

The V and J genes are TRBV6-4 and TRBJ2-5; possibly TRBD2 for D (5 bases). Trimming cost V 3 bases and J 3 bases, with 17 bases left between them. The germline V gene has CDR1 MRHNA and CDR2 SNTAGT. The length of the CDR3 is 16 residues. The CDR3 reads CASSEGWWRVEETQYF. The CDR3 region has the DNA TGTGCCAGCAGTGAAGGCTGGTGGCGGGTAGAAGAGACCCAGTACTTC.

This sequence joins TRBV6-5 and TRBJ1-1, with D possibly TRBD1 on 6 matching bases. CDR3 length: 16 residues. Germline V CDR1 and CDR2: MNHEY, SVGAGI. V shed 0 bases and J shed 1 base, with 12 bases lying between them. CDR3 DNA sequence: TGTGCCAGCAGTTACTCGAGGGGGGGAGCGAACACTGAAGCTTTCTTT. This translates into CASSYSRGGANTEAFF.